The rows below give T cell receptor beta chains drawn from one sample of a study of blood T cells in healthy people across ages. MiXCR, run by TCRdb on the 5' RACE reads, gives a single entry per CDR3 protein. This table has 1.5 million or so distinct CDR3 sequences, approximately 42% appearing once. Sequencing was performed on blood. All receptors derive from a woman aged 18-35 years in good health. Both conserved end residues are part of each CDR3. Fields, in order: clone size, V gene, J gene, D gene, CDR3 protein, CDR3 DNA. The D gene is left open where the match is weak. The size entry is marked missing in some rows and otherwise reads once, few, many or a size class.

>few|TRBV6-1|TRBJ2-7|TRBD1
CASNYRGQYF
TGTGCCAGCAATTACAGGGGGCAGTACTTC
>once|TRBV9|TRBJ2-1|TRBD2
CASSVAAGPYNEQFF
TGTGCCAGCAGCGTAGCAGCGGGGCCTTACAATGAGCAGTTCTTC
>NA|TRBV7-9|TRBJ1-2|NA
CASSLANGYTF
TGTGCCAGCAGCTTAGCGAATGGCTACACCTTC
>NA|TRBV30|TRBJ2-5|NA
CAWSGGQETQYF
TGTGCCTGGAGTGGGGGCCAAGAGACCCAGTACTTC
>NA|TRBV10-3|TRBJ2-7|NA
CAISVERNYEQYF
TGTGCCATCAGTGTGGAACGAAACTACGAGCAGTACTTC
>NA|TRBV12-3/TRBV12-4|TRBJ1-2|NA
CASSFGGGRKNGYTF
TGTGCCAGCAGTTTTGGGGGGGGAAGGAAGAATGGCTACACCTTC
>NA|TRBV5-1|TRBJ2-3|NA
CASSLAGGGFIDTQYF
TGCGCCAGCAGCTTGGCGGGTGGAGGATTCATAGATACGCAGTATTTT
>NA|TRBV6-5|TRBJ2-1|NA
CASSYGQGSYNEQFF
TGTGCCAGCAGTTACGGGCAGGGCTCATACAATGAGCAGTTCTTC
>NA|TRBV15|TRBJ2-7|NA
CATSSVETLEQYF
TGTGCCACCAGCAGTGTCGAGACGCTCGAGCAGTACTTC
>NA|TRBV5-1|TRBJ1-3|NA
CASSQETDSGNTIYF
TGCGCCAGCAGCCAAGAAACAGACTCTGGAAACACCATATATTTT
>NA|TRBV19|TRBJ2-1|NA
CASSILGRDQETQFF
TGTGCCAGTAGTATTTTGGGCAGGGACCAAGAGACCCAGTTCTTC
>NA|TRBV28|TRBJ2-7|NA
CASSTIEFDEQYF
TGTGCCAGCAGTACCATCGAATTTGACGAGCAGTACTTC
>NA|TRBV30|TRBJ2-7|TRBD1
CAWAGQEFDEQYF
TGTGCCTGGGCGGGACAGGAGTTCGACGAGCAGTACTTC
>NA|TRBV29-1|TRBJ2-7|NA
CSVGMSLGSYEQYF
TGCAGCGTTGGGATGTCGCTGGGCTCCTACGAGCAGTACTTC
>NA|TRBV6-1|TRBJ2-4|NA
CASRTDLAKNIQYF
TGTGCCAGCAGAACAGATTTAGCCAAAAACATTCAGTACTTC
>NA|TRBV6-5|TRBJ2-1|NA
CASSLADYSYNEQFF
TGTGCCAGCAGTTTAGCGGACTACTCCTACAATGAGCAGTTCTTC
>few|TRBV6-1|TRBJ2-1|TRBD2
CASSEGVGRDYNEQFF
TGTGCCAGCAGTGAAGGGGTCGGGAGGGACTACAATGAGCAGTTCTTC
>NA|TRBV20-1|TRBJ2-2|NA
CSAREASQANTGELFF
TGCAGTGCTAGAGAGGCCAGCCAGGCGAACACCGGGGAGCTGTTTTTT
>NA|TRBV9|TRBJ2-3|TRBD1
CASSASTGGDGFTDTQYF
TGTGCCAGCAGCGCATCGACAGGGGGCGATGGTTTTACAGATACGCAATATTTT
>NA|TRBV10-3|TRBJ1-5|NA
CAISDVAENQPQHF
TGTGCCATCAGTGACGTGGCGGAGAATCAGCCCCAGCATTTT
>few|TRBV28|TRBJ2-3|NA
CASSFNRRTDTQYF
TGTGCCAGCAGTTTTAACCGGCGCACAGATACGCAGTATTTT
>NA|TRBV12-3/TRBV12-4|TRBJ2-3|TRBD2
CASSPLSGRPDTQYF
TGTGCCAGCAGCCCCCTTAGCGGGAGACCAGATACGCAGTATTTT
>NA|TRBV5-1|TRBJ1-5|NA
CASSFDGQPQHF
TGCGCCAGCAGTTTTGACGGTCAGCCCCAGCATTTT
>NA|TRBV20-1|TRBJ2-1|TRBD2
CRAGAVADEQFF
TGCAGAGCGGGAGCAGTTGCCGATGAGCAGTTCTTC
>NA|TRBV6-1|TRBJ2-5|TRBD1
CASSDRDRTYERYF
TGTGCCAGCAGTGACCGGGACAGAACCTACGAGCGGTACTTC
>NA|TRBV3-1|TRBJ2-6|NA
CASSQDTAGADNVLTF
TGTGCCAGCAGCCAAGATACGGCGGGGGCTGACAACGTCCTGACTTTC
>NA|TRBV3-1|TRBJ2-7|NA
CASSQDKPVTYEQYF
TGTGCCAGCAGCCAAGATAAGCCGGTGACCTACGAGCAGTACTTC
>few|TRBV7-7|TRBJ2-5|TRBD2
CASSLSRLAGQETQYF
TGTGCTAGCAGCTTATCGAGACTAGCCGGGCAAGAGACCCAGTACTTC
>once|TRBV7-9|TRBJ2-3|TRBD2
CASSCGAGPTDTQYF
TGTGCCAGCAGCTGTGGAGCGGGACCCACAGATACGCAGTATTTT
>NA|TRBV9|TRBJ1-2|NA
CASSVGEGQYGYTF
TGTGCCAGCAGCGTAGGGGAGGGGCAGTATGGCTACACCTTC
>NA|TRBV27|TRBJ2-1|NA
CASSLKDPRASYNEQFF
TGTGCCAGCAGTTTAAAGGACCCGAGAGCCTCCTACAATGAGCAGTTCTTC
>few|TRBV6-6|TRBJ2-3|TRBD2
CASSYLTGTSGKDTQYF
TGTGCCAGCAGTTACTTAACAGGGACTAGCGGGAAGGATACGCAGTATTTT
>few|TRBV20-1|TRBJ2-1|TRBD2
CSAPPLAGDNEQFF
TGCAGTGCTCCCCCGTTAGCGGGTGACAATGAGCAGTTCTTC
>NA|TRBV5-1|TRBJ2-3|NA
CASSPFGRGSDTQYF
TGCGCCAGCAGCCCCTTTGGTAGGGGATCAGATACGCAGTATTTT
>NA|TRBV29-1|TRBJ2-1|NA
CSVRGNEQFF
TGCAGCGTTCGCGGCAATGAGCAGTTCTTC
>few|TRBV13|TRBJ2-7|TRBD2
CASSSSFLAGVSYEQYF
TGTGCCAGCAGCTCCTCATTCTTAGCGGGAGTCTCCTACGAGCAGTACTTC
>NA|TRBV20-1|TRBJ1-2|TRBD1
CSARGQGSPLGYTF
TGCAGTGCTAGGGGACAGGGCAGCCCTTTAGGCTACACCTTC
>NA|TRBV6-5|TRBJ2-3|TRBD2
CASSYVRAGRGGDTQYF
TGTGCCAGCAGTTACGTTCGAGCGGGACGGGGTGGGGATACGCAGTATTTT
>few|TRBV12-3/TRBV12-4|TRBJ2-3|TRBD2
CATCCGRAMSTDTQYF
TGTGCCACCTGCTGCGGGAGGGCCATGAGCACAGATACGCAGTATTTT
>few|TRBV30|TRBJ2-3|NA
CAWRKSTDTQYF
TGTGCCTGGAGGAAGTCTACAGATACGCAGTATTTT
>NA|TRBV20-1|TRBJ1-5|NA
CSAKDYRDNQPQHF
TGCAGTGCCAAAGACTACAGGGACAATCAGCCCCAGCATTTT
>few|TRBV29-1|TRBJ1-2|NA
CSVEQEGRGYGYTF
TGCAGCGTTGAACAGGAGGGGCGCGGCTATGGCTACACCTTC
>NA|TRBV5-7|TRBJ2-7|NA
CASRNGTTYEQYF
TGTGCCAGCAGGAACGGGACCACCTACGAGCAGTACTTC
>few|TRBV20-1|TRBJ2-1|NA
CSASGGVGEQFF
TGCAGTGCTAGCGGCGGGGTGGGTGAGCAGTTCTTC
>many|TRBV29-1|TRBJ2-7|NA
CSVEEVDRSSYEQYF
TGCAGCGTTGAAGAGGTAGACAGGAGCTCCTACGAGCAGTACTTC
>NA|TRBV20-1|TRBJ2-2|TRBD2
CSASMAGAGELFF
TGCAGTGCTAGTATGGCGGGGGCCGGGGAGCTGTTTTTT
>NA|TRBV20-1|TRBJ2-5|NA
CSATRLGPQETQYF
TGCAGTGCTACGCGACTAGGGCCCCAGGAGACCCAGTACTTC
>NA|TRBV9|TRBJ2-3|TRBD2
CASSVLAGLPRDTQYF
TGTGCCAGCAGCGTTCTAGCGGGGCTTCCTCGGGATACGCAGTATTTT
>many|TRBV28|TRBJ1-2|TRBD1
CASSLGTGGRGYTF
TGTGCCAGCAGTTTGGGGACAGGGGGCCGGGGCTACACCTTC
>few|TRBV21-1|TRBJ2-7|NA
CASSKGDRALTGEQYF
TGTGCCAGCAGCAAAGGAGACAGGGCGCTCACGGGCGAGCAGTACTTC
>NA|TRBV12-3/TRBV12-4|TRBJ2-7|TRBD1
CASRETGAYEQYF
TGTGCCAGCAGGGAGACAGGGGCCTACGAGCAGTACTTC
>NA|TRBV6-5|TRBJ2-5|TRBD1
CASSYSETRDRYQETQYF
TGTGCCAGCAGTTACTCGGAAACCCGGGACAGGTACCAAGAGACCCAGTACTTC
>NA|TRBV12-3/TRBV12-4|TRBJ2-7|NA
CASGAGVPAYEQYF
TGTGCCAGCGGGGCAGGGGTTCCTGCCTACGAGCAGTACTTC